The 2 T cell receptor beta chains reported below all come from one sample, sequenced in a study of blood T cell repertoires in COVID-19. Using immunoSEQ multiplex PCR, the repertoire was profiled, and TCRdb retains in-frame clones only, with some absent. Here the sample spans 52,000 or so clones, more than 90% being singletons. The specimen was peripheral blood. The receptors come from a man aged 45 to 65 with acute or convalescent COVID-19.

The chain has TRBV10-3 and TRBJ1-5; D uncertain. The CDR3 loop spans 12 amino acids. Germline CDR1 is ENHRY and CDR2 is SYGVKD. The V end lost 5 bases, the J end lost 3 bases, and 5 bases lay between the germline ends. CDR3 in amino acids: CAISRINQPQHF. DNA of the CDR3: TGTGCCATCAGTCGTATCAATCAGCCCCAGCATTTT.

V is TRBV7-2 and J is TRBJ2-1; D might be TRBD2 (6 bases). Germline loops: CDR1 SGHTA, CDR2 FQGNSA. Trimming pared 5 bases from V and 0 bases from J, leaving 14 bases between. The CDR3 extends over 16 amino acids. The CDR3 spells CASSPYWRGSYNEQFF. CDR3 in DNA: TGTGCCAGCAGCCCTTATTGGCGGGGCTCCTACAATGAGCAGTTCTTC.